This TCR beta chain is from a study of cytomegalovirus exposure and HLA in healthy donors. On the study more broadly: A previous analysis identified 117 million unique TCR beta sequences derived from around 180 million T cells. An early release of data contained 80 million to 85 million unique TCRs, which came from HLA-typed donors.

This PCR relied on a set of 60 Vbeta primers and 13 Jbeta primers. Sequencing was performed with immunoSEQ multiplex PCR; in TCRdb, only in-frame clones are kept and a portion is missing. Of approximately 150,000 clones listed, 84% are singletons. V gave up 1 base and J gave up 7 bases; unmatched junction bases: 4. CDR1 and CDR2 from the germline V gene are SNHLY and FYNNEI. This CDR3 spans 14 amino acids. Specimen: PBMCs. The V gene is TRBV2, the J gene TRBJ2-1, with 7 bases lining up with TRBD2. This clonotype was obtained from a boy aged 2 to 10 in good health and CMV-seronegative. CDR3 sequence: CASSEGGGGNEQFF. The CDR3 nucleotides read TGTGCCAGCAGTGAAGGGGGGGGTGGAAATGAGCAGTTCTTC.